These 27 T cell receptor beta chains were all obtained from the same sample, sequenced in a study of CD8+ T cells in alopecia areata. The authors extracted RNA and reverse transcribed it into cDNA as the sequencing template. Clones were read by immunoSEQ multiplex PCR, and TCRdb kept only the in-frame ones, dropping some. The table has 140,000 or so clones, roughly half seen once. The sample consisted of CD4+ T cells sorted from blood, taken at week 0. These receptors were obtained from a human donor with alopecia areata.

This clone was detected only a few times. This rearrangement joins TRBV27 to TRBJ1-5; no clear D. Germline V lookup: CDR1 MNHEY, CDR2 SMNVEV (reference sequence). Trimming took 2 bases from V and 7 from J, leaving 9 bases between them. The CDR3 loop spans 13 amino acids. The CDR3 DNA is TGTGCCAGCAGTTTAAAGGGAGAGCAGCCCCAGCATTTT. Protein: CASSLKGEQPQHF.

The rearrangement uses TRBV7-2 and TRBJ2-7, with D perhaps being TRBD1 or TRBD2 (5 bases each). Deletions cut 0 bases from V and 7 bases from J, with 10 bases between. The CDR3 runs to 13 residues. The germline V gene has CDR1 SGHTA and CDR2 FQGNSA. DNA for the CDR3: TGTGCCAGCAGCTTAGCCCCGGGACGGGAGCAGTACTTC. It translates to CASSLAPGREQYF.

J is TRBJ2-1 and V is TRBV4-1; 11 nucleotides match TRBD2. The J segment lost 12 bases and the V segment lost 1 base, leaving 14 bases of the junction unmatched. Germline V CDR1 and CDR2: MGHRA, YSYEKL. There are 17 residues in the CDR3. CDR3 in amino acids: CASSQAESSGGLRSQFF. The CDR3 DNA reads TGCGCCAGCAGCCAAGCCGAGTCTAGCGGGGGGTTACGGTCGCAGTTCTTC.

The CDR3 spells CASSGRAGNIQYF. CDR3 bases: TGTGCCAGCAGCGGGCGGGCGGGAAACATTCAGTACTTC. V usage is TRBV7-2 and J usage is TRBJ2-4, with a weak D call TRBD2 (5 bases). The CDR3 has 13 amino acids. V dropped 5 bases and J dropped 6 bases, with 11 bases sitting between them. Germline V CDR1 and CDR2: SGHTA, FQGNSA.

The rearrangement joins TRBV30 to TRBJ2-6; D call uncertain. CDR3 length: 11 residues. Germline CDR1 and CDR2: GTSNPN and SVGIG (reference sequence). V was trimmed by 1 base and J by 12 bases, leaving 7 bases between them. The CDR3 DNA reads as TGTGCCTGGAGTGGGGAATTCGTCCTGACTTTC. Translated: CAWSGEFVLTF.

This clone was recorded once. This chain uses TRBV25-1 with TRBJ1-2; D gene ambiguous. V was shortened by 6 bases and J by 3 bases, with 14 bases between the two germline ends. CDR3 length: 14 amino acids. Germline-derived CDR1 and CDR2 are MGHDK and SYGVNS. The CDR3 sequence: CASSSKPGDYGYTF. CDR3 coding DNA: TGTGCCAGCAGCAGTAAGCCCGGCGACTATGGCTACACCTTC.

The chain recombines TRBV2 with TRBJ2-1; D perhaps matches TRBD2 (6 bases). V was trimmed by 7 bases and J by 6 bases, leaving 16 bases between them. Germline V CDR1 and CDR2: SNHLY, FYNNEI. This CDR3 contains 14 residues. The CDR3 region is CASMVSGSLNEQFF. In DNA, the CDR3 is TGTGCCAGCATGGTCAGCGGGTCCCTCAATGAGCAGTTCTTC.

This clone was observed a handful of times. The chain couples TRBV20-1 to TRBJ1-2; no clear D gene. There are 9 residues in the CDR3. Looked up from germline, CDR1 is DFQATT and CDR2 is SNEGSKA (reference sequence). V was shortened by 5 bases and J by 8 bases, with 6 bases between the two germline ends. This CDR3 is CSAGGGYTF. CDR3 bases: TGCAGTGCTGGTGGGGGCTACACCTTC.

This rearrangement joins TRBV4-1 to TRBJ1-4, with D possibly matching TRBD1 (5 bases). Trimming removed 4 bases from V and 6 bases from J, with 15 bases in between. The length of the CDR3 is 15 residues. Per the germline V gene, CDR1 is MGHRA and CDR2 is YSYEKL. The CDR3 protein is CASSLMWGADEKLFF. The CDR3 nucleotides read TGCGCCAGCAGCCTGATGTGGGGCGCGGATGAAAAACTGTTTTTT.

The CDR3 region has the DNA TGTGCCAGCAGCCGTCTAGCGGGCCGCTACGAGCAGTACTTC. It codes for CASSRLAGRYEQYF. The V and J genes are TRBV4-2 and TRBJ2-7, with 8 bases lining up with TRBD2. The CDR3 length is 14 residues. Germline lookup yields CDR1 LGHNA and CDR2 YNFKEQ. The J segment lost 3 bases and the V segment lost 4 bases, leaving 5 bases of the junction unmatched.

The rearrangement joins TRBV4-2 to TRBJ2-1, with a possible D match to TRBD2 (6 bases). Germline values: CDR1 LGHNA, CDR2 YNFKEQ. The V and J ends lost 4 bases and 3 bases respectively, with 13 bases between them. CDR3 length equals 15 residues. The CDR3 here is CASSRGGGIYNEQFF. The CDR3, as DNA: TGTGCCAGCAGCCGAGGAGGCGGGATCTACAATGAGCAGTTCTTC.

This clone was counted between two and nine times. V gene TRBV29-1 combines with J gene TRBJ1-5; maybe TRBD1 (5 bases). Trimming left V 4 bases short and J 5 bases short, with 12 bases between. Germline lookup yields CDR1 SQVTM and CDR2 ANQGSEA. CDR3 length equals 13 residues. The CDR3 here is CSVVVGPDQPQHF. The CDR3 DNA reads TGCAGCGTTGTGGTGGGGCCGGATCAGCCCCAGCATTTT. Drawing the rest from reference TRBV29-1 and TRBJ1-5, the complete variable domain is SAVISQKPSRDICQRGTSLTIQCQVDSQVTMMFWYRQQPGQSLTLIATANQGSEATYESGFVIDKFPISRPNLTFSTLTVSNMSPEDSSIYLCSVVVGPDQPQHFGDGTRLSIL.

This clone was seen more than once but under ten times. Other DNA sequences of this sample code for an identical CDR3. V is TRBV29-1 and J is TRBJ2-3; the match to TRBD2 covers 8 bases. Germline V gene sequence: CDR1 SQVTM, CDR2 ANQGSEA. The CDR3 totals 13 residues. Unmatched junction bases numbered 1, after V lost 2 bases and J lost 3 bases. The CDR3 DNA is TGCAGCGTTGAACGGGAGGGTACAGATACGCAGTATTTT. Translating it yields CSVEREGTDTQYF.

This clone was counted a single time. This chain uses TRBV14 with TRBJ2-3; D not certain. The CDR3 has 15 amino acids. The germline gives CDR1 SGHDN, CDR2 FVKESK. V was pared by 2 bases and J by 2 bases, with 11 bases between. The CDR3: CASSQRRSFTDTQYF. The CDR3 DNA reads as TGTGCCAGCAGCCAAAGGAGATCCTTCACAGATACGCAGTATTTT.

This rearrangement joins TRBV15 to TRBJ2-2; tentatively, D is TRBD1 or TRBD2 (6 bases each). There are 16 residues in the CDR3. Between the trimmed V and J ends, which lost 0 bases and 0 bases, there was a span of 8 bases. The germline V gene encodes CDR1 LNHNV and CDR2 YYDKDF (reference sequence). The chain's CDR3 is CATSRDRGANTGELFF. The CDR3 coding sequence is TGTGCCACCAGCAGAGATAGGGGGGCGAACACCGGGGAGCTGTTTTTT.

V usage is TRBV29-1 and J usage is TRBJ2-7, with D hard to call. V dropped 6 bases and J dropped 6 bases, with 18 bases sitting between them. CDR1 and CDR2 (germline): SQVTM, ANQGSEA. This CDR3 has 13 residues. CDR3: CSVIVVPWGEQYF. CDR3 nucleotide sequence: TGCAGCGTCATAGTGGTCCCTTGGGGCGAGCAGTACTTC.

The gene calls are TRBV29-1 and TRBJ2-5, with TRBD1 identical over 8 bases. The CDR3 length is 13 residues. The germline V gene has CDR1 SQVTM and CDR2 ANQGSEA. With V trimmed by 5 bases and J by 2 bases, 4 bases remained unmatched. The CDR3 reads CSVLRDRQETQYF. DNA for the CDR3: TGCAGCGTTCTAAGGGACAGGCAAGAGACCCAGTACTTC.

The chain combines TRBV7-2 with TRBJ2-5; D is ambiguous. This CDR3 region has 13 residues. V was clipped by 1 base and J by 1 base, with 4 bases between them. Looked up from germline, CDR1 is SGHTA and CDR2 is FQGNSA. CDR3 residues: CASSLVSQETQYF. Here the CDR3 DNA reads TGTGCCAGCAGCTTAGTTAGCCAAGAGACCCAGTACTTC.

This clone was seen just once. The V gene is TRBV2, the J gene TRBJ2-4; 9 bases fit TRBD2. This CDR3 comprises 15 residues. The germline CDR1 and CDR2 sequences are SNHLY and FYNNEI. V trimming: 9 bases; J trimming: 1 base; junction bases outside the gene matches: 7. DNA of the CDR3: TGTGCCAGTTCCGGGACTAGCTCGGCCAAAAACATTCAGTACTTC. Translation gives CASSGTSSAKNIQYF.

This clone has a single count. This sequence joins TRBV30 and TRBJ1-1; weak D call: TRBD1 (5 bases). Germline values: CDR1 GTSNPN, CDR2 SVGIG (reference sequence). The germline V and J ends were trimmed by 2 bases and 4 bases, with 26 bases remaining between them. The CDR3 consists of 18 residues. The CDR3 is CAWSPTRLQGTRGTEAFF. The DNA for the CDR3 is TGTGCCTGGAGTCCGACAAGGCTGCAGGGAACCCGAGGCACTGAAGCTTTCTTT.

The chain combines TRBV15 with TRBJ2-4; the D gene is possibly TRBD2 (7 bases). Germline lookup yields CDR1 LNHNV and CDR2 YYDKDF (reference sequence). This CDR3 has 15 amino acids. The ends were cut back, 5 bases at V and 2 bases at J, with 13 bases in the middle. The CDR3 DNA reads as TGTGCCACCAGCTGGGGGGGCGGGACCAAAAACATTCAGTACTTC. As protein: CATSWGGGTKNIQYF.

This chain joins TRBV28 and TRBJ1-1; 11 bases agree with TRBD1. Germline V CDR1 and CDR2: MDHEN, SYDVKM. This CDR3 region has 17 residues. The trim removed 4 bases at V and 0 bases at J, leaving 7 bases unmatched. CDR3 coding DNA: TGTGCCAGCAGTTATCCCCGGGACAGGGGGTTGAACACTGAAGCTTTCTTT. Amino acid sequence: CASSYPRDRGLNTEAFF.

The chain carries TRBV29-1 and TRBJ1-1; 7 bases agree with TRBD1. After removal of 7 bases from V and 1 base from J, the junction contained 3 bases not matched to a gene. The V gene's germline CDR1 is SQVTM and CDR2 ANQGSEA. This CDR3 is 12 amino acids long. DNA for the CDR3: TGCAGCGCCGGGGACAGGAACACTGAAGCTTTCTTT. Protein product: CSAGDRNTEAFF.

This clone was picked up a small number of times. This CDR3 is also generated by other DNA sequences in the sample. The chain uses TRBV28 and TRBJ2-7; the match to TRBD1 covers 7 bases. Germline trimming cut 2 bases from V and 2 bases from J; bases unmatched to any gene: 3. CDR1 and CDR2 from the germline V gene are MDHEN and SYDVKM. The CDR3 sequence is 14 residues long. The CDR3 loop is CASSLGQGAYEQYF. DNA for the CDR3: TGTGCCAGCAGTTTAGGGCAGGGGGCCTACGAGCAGTACTTC.

This clone was observed a few times. V is TRBV7-2 and J is TRBJ2-7; D gene uncertain. CDR3 length: 16 amino acids. V was trimmed by 1 base and J by 0 bases, leaving 13 bases between them. Germline V gene sequence: CDR1 SGHTA, CDR2 FQGNSA. In DNA, the CDR3 is TGTGCCAGCAGCTTAGTGGTCCGGGCGAGCTCCTACGAGCAGTACTTC. Its protein is CASSLVVRASSYEQYF.

The V call is TRBV7-2, the J call TRBJ2-1; 7 positions match TRBD1. J was trimmed by 3 bases and V by 5 bases; bases with no gene match: 1. Germline values: CDR1 SGHTA, CDR2 FQGNSA. This CDR3 is 13 amino acids long. This CDR3 is CASSRDSYNEQFF. The DNA of the CDR3 is TGTGCCAGCAGCCGGGACAGCTACAATGAGCAGTTCTTC.

This clone was seen many times. The chain has TRBV4-1 and TRBJ2-2; possible D gene TRBD2, 6 bases. This CDR3 has 13 amino acids. V was shortened by 5 bases and J by 6 bases, with 10 bases between the two germline ends. Germline lookup yields CDR1 MGHRA and CDR2 YSYEKL. The CDR3 region has the DNA TGCGCCAGCAGCAAAAGGGAGGCCGGGGAGCTGTTTTTT. Translating it yields CASSKREAGELFF.